These 9 T cell receptor beta chains were sequenced from one sample in a study of beta chain features in type 1 diabetes. cDNA synthesis used the whole RNA isolate, giving expressed TCRB sequences. Sequenced by immunoSEQ multiplex PCR; TCRdb stores in-frame clones only, minus some. The repertoire holds 350,000 to 450,000 clones, with more than 12% as singletons. The source material was naive CD4+ T cells from blood. These receptors came from a woman in her late teens or twenties in good health.

V is TRBV6-5 and J is TRBJ1-1; D possibly corresponds to TRBD1 (5 bases). Trimming stripped 6 bases from V and 0 bases from J, with 8 bases between. Per the germline V gene, CDR1 is MNHEY and CDR2 is SVGAGI. This CDR3 has 13 amino acids. CDR3 nucleotides: TGTGCCAGCAGGAGACAGTTGAACACTGAAGCTTTCTTT. Translated, it gives CASRRQLNTEAFF.

This clone has only a few counts. The chain joins TRBV6-5 to TRBJ1-5; D ambiguous. Germline lookup yields CDR1 MNHEY and CDR2 SVGAGI. The CDR3 spans 16 residues. Trimming took off 0 bases at V and 2 bases at J, with 11 bases between the two ends. The CDR3 region is CASSYSRPTGNQPQHF. The DNA of the CDR3 is TGTGCCAGCAGTTACTCGAGGCCGACGGGCAATCAGCCCCAGCATTTT.

V usage is TRBV28 and J usage is TRBJ2-3; the match to TRBD1 covers 10 bases. There are 16 residues in the CDR3. Germline V gene data show CDR1 as MDHEN and CDR2 as SYDVKM. The V and J ends lost 7 bases and 2 bases, in that order; junction bases with no gene match: 9. The CDR3 region is CASTSPRQGATDTQYF. CDR3 in DNA: TGTGCCAGCACCTCCCCCCGACAGGGGGCCACAGATACGCAGTATTTT.

CDR3 DNA sequence: TGTGCCAGCAGACAGACAGGGCGTGTTGCGAACACTGAAGCTTTCTTT. Protein sequence: CASRQTGRVANTEAFF. V gene TRBV11-2 combines with J gene TRBJ1-1, with 7 bases matching TRBD1. V trimming: 6 bases; J trimming: 1 base; junction bases outside the gene matches: 11. This CDR3 region has 16 residues. Germline CDR1 SGHAT, CDR2 FQNNGV. The variable domain in full, with the rest retrieved from reference TRBV11-2 and TRBJ1-1, is EAGVAQSPRYKIIEKRQSVAFWCNPISGHATLYWYQQILGQGPKLLIQFQNNGVVDDSQLPKDRFSAERLKGVDSTLKIQPAKLEDSAVYLCASRQTGRVANTEAFFGQGTRLTVV.

The chain employs TRBV15 and TRBJ2-2; 9 nucleotides agree with TRBD2. This CDR3 has 17 residues. Germline values: CDR1 LNHNV, CDR2 YYDKDF (reference sequence). The V segment lost 2 bases and the J segment 3 bases; nucleotides outside the gene matches: 7. The CDR3 nucleotides read TGTGCCACCAGCAGAATCCCGGGACTAGCAGACACCGGGGAGCTGTTTTTT. Amino acid sequence: CATSRIPGLADTGELFF. The entire variable domain, with the rest obtained from reference TRBV15 and TRBJ2-2, is as follows: DAMVIQNPRYQVTQFGKPVTLSCSQTLNHNVMYWYQQKSSQAPKLLFHYYDKDFNNEADTPDNFQSRRPNTSFCFLDIRSPGLGDTAMYLCATSRIPGLADTGELFFGEGSRLTVL.

This clone occurred a few times. V and J are TRBV4-2 and TRBJ2-1, with TRBD2 identical over 12 bases. Germline values: CDR1 LGHNA, CDR2 YNFKEQ. V was pared by 4 bases and J by 7 bases, with 11 bases of the junction left unmatched. This CDR3 region has 17 residues. CDR3 in amino acids: CASSPSSPSGRVNEQFF. The CDR3 DNA sequence: TGTGCCAGCAGCCCGTCCTCTCCTAGCGGGAGGGTAAATGAGCAGTTCTTC.

The V gene is TRBV5-4, the J gene TRBJ1-2, with 10 bases identical to TRBD1. CDR3 size: 15 residues. Trimming removed 4 bases from V and 4 bases from J; junction bases left unmatched: 7. Germline V gene sequence: CDR1 SGHNT, CDR2 YYREEE (reference sequence). Here the CDR3 reads CASSAGTGEGYGYTF. The CDR3 coding sequence is TGTGCCAGCAGCGCCGGGACAGGGGAAGGCTATGGCTACACCTTC.

The rearrangement uses TRBV19 and TRBJ2-5; no reliable D call. V lost 3 bases, J lost 1 base, and 9 bases lay in between. The CDR3 is 14 residues long. Looked up from germline, CDR1 is LNHDA and CDR2 is SQIVND (reference sequence). The CDR3 nucleotides are TGTGCCAGTAGTATGGAACTAATCCAAGAGACCCAGTACTTC. This codes for CASSMELIQETQYF.

V and J are TRBV16 and TRBJ1-5; TRBD1 matches at 7 bases. This CDR3 has 14 amino acids. Trimming at V came to 4 bases and at J to 2 bases, leaving 2 bases not matched to a gene. Germline-derived CDR1 and CDR2 are KGHSY and FQNENV. The CDR3 protein is CASSRQGGNQPQHF. The DNA of the CDR3 is TGTGCCAGCAGCCGACAGGGTGGCAATCAGCCCCAGCATTTT.